Given below is one T cell receptor (beta chain) in context. V was pared by 7 bases and J by 9 bases, with 6 bases of the junction left unmatched. The CDR3 sequence is 13 residues long. CDR1 SNHLY and CDR2 FYNNEI come from the germline V gene. The sample originates from a study of blood T cell repertoires in COVID-19. Per the original methods: For nucleated cells, counts were estimated from reference gene primer amplification. TCRdb keeps only in-frame clones here, not all; method: immunoSEQ multiplex PCR. V and J calls plus clone size are reproduced from that table; the DNA served to infer D and trimming. The sample records about 220,000 clones, roughly four fifths being singletons.

This chain links TRBV2 with TRBJ2-7; 13 bases map to TRBD2. This TCR was recovered from a woman aged 80 or over with COVID-19, enrolled during active disease. The sequenced material came from peripheral blood. The CDR3, as DNA: TGTGCCAGCAAACTAGCGGGAGGGCCGGTGCAGTACTTC. Its translation: CASKLAGGPVQYF. Looking up the rest from reference TRBV2 and TRBJ2-7 gives the full variable domain: EPEVTQTPSHQVTQMGQEVILRCVPISNHLYFYWYRQILGQKVEFLVSFYNNEISEKSEIFDDQFSVERPDGSNFTLKIRSTKLEDSAMYFCASKLAGGPVQYFGPGTRLTVT.